These 30 T cell receptor beta chains share one sample of origin, sequenced in a study of T cells after yellow fever vaccination. TCRdb analysed the 5' RACE reads with MiXCR anew, one entry per CDR3 protein. The sample yields 10,000 or so distinct CDR3 sequences, around 5.8% seen once. Material: PBMCs, either bulk or a sorted T-cell subset (CD4+, CD8+, memory, or dextramer-sorted; not recorded which), obtained on the day of the yellow fever booster vaccination. The receptor set was obtained from a man in his thirties or forties who received the YFV17D yellow fever vaccine.

Ten or more counts support this clonotype. Here the CDR3 reads CSTSRRDSSTMNTEAFF. CDR3 DNA: TGCAGCACAAGCCGCCGCGACAGCTCCACAATGAACACTGAAGCTTTCTTT. The rearrangement joins TRBV29-1 to TRBJ1-1; perhaps TRBD1 as D (5 bases). Deletions cut 8 bases from V and 0 bases from J, with 25 bases between. The V gene's germline CDR1 is SQVTM and CDR2 ANQGSEA. The CDR3 spans 17 residues. The complete variable domain, with remaining parts taken from reference TRBV29-1 and TRBJ1-1, reads SAVISQKPSRDICQRGTSLTIQCQVDSQVTMMFWYRQQPGQSLTLIATANQGSEATYESGFVIDKFPISRPNLTFSTLTVSNMSPEDSSIYLCSTSRRDSSTMNTEAFFGQGTRLTVV.

By share of the sample, this clonotype is medium-sized. The V and J genes are TRBV12-3 or TRBV12-4 and TRBJ2-7; 9 bases agree with TRBD1. The CDR3 spans 13 residues. V dropped 5 bases and J dropped 3; count of bases not matched to a gene: 2. This CDR3 reads CASSHRGLYEQYF. The DNA of the CDR3 is TGTGCCAGCAGTCACAGGGGGCTCTACGAGCAGTACTTC.

The V call is TRBV7-2, the J call TRBJ2-1; no clear D gene. The CDR3 runs to 12 residues. From germline, CDR1 is SGHTA and CDR2 FQGNSA. V gave up 2 bases and J gave up 9 bases, with 8 bases separating them. This CDR3 is CASSLNPGEQFF. The CDR3 DNA sequence: TGTGCCAGCAGCTTAAACCCCGGTGAGCAGTTCTTC.

This clonotype was found many times. The V and J genes are TRBV19 and TRBJ2-1, with D possibly being TRBD2 (6 bases). Germline CDR1 reads LNHDA; CDR2 reads SQIVND (reference sequence). The CDR3 is 15 residues long. The germline V and J ends were trimmed by 6 bases and 4 bases, with 16 bases remaining between them. In DNA form, the CDR3 reads TGTGCCAGTAGGCCTAGGGGAGGTATATACAATGAGCAGTTCTTC. Its translation is CASRPRGGIYNEQFF.

This clonotype was counted many times. The chain recombines TRBV6-5 with TRBJ2-7; 10 nucleotides match TRBD1. Trimming at V came to 0 bases and at J to 6 bases, leaving 2 bases not matched to a gene. The CDR3 loop spans 14 amino acids. The germline V gene encodes CDR1 MNHEY and CDR2 SVGAGI. DNA for the CDR3: TGTGCCAGCAGTTACTCGGACAGGGGGACCGAGCAGTACTTC. It codes for CASSYSDRGTEQYF.

The chain combines TRBV14 with TRBJ2-3; a possible D gene is TRBD1 (6 bases). V was clipped by 4 bases and J by 3 bases, with 17 bases between them. The CDR3 length is 16 residues. CDR1 and CDR2 (germline): SGHDN, FVKESK. CDR3 nucleotides: TGTGCCAGCAGCCCCCGAACAGGGATGATGACAGATACGCAGTATTTT. Translation gives CASSPRTGMMTDTQYF.

Concerning this clonotype: This may stem from a read error, because a much larger clone lies one nucleotide away. The chain joins TRBV10-3 to TRBJ1-2; D is undetermined. V shed 0 bases and J shed 4 bases, with 9 bases lying between them. Germline-derived CDR1 and CDR2 are ENHRY and SYGVKD. The CDR3 has 14 amino acids. The chain's CDR3 is CAISESSSCYGYTF. Here the CDR3 DNA reads TGTGCCATCAGTGAGTCGAGTAGCTGCTATGGCTACACCTTC.

This clonotype was seen ten or more times. The chain combines TRBV18 with TRBJ2-7, with D possibly being TRBD2 (5 bases). Trimming took off 0 bases at V and 7 bases at J, with 10 bases between the two ends. The CDR3 loop spans 13 amino acids. Germline CDR1 reads KGHSH; CDR2 reads LQKENI. The CDR3 here is CASSPPSGSEQYF. In nucleotides, the CDR3 is TGTGCCAGCTCACCACCGTCGGGGTCGGAGCAGTACTTC.

This clonotype appeared many times. The V gene is TRBV19, the J gene TRBJ2-6; D is undetermined. V lost 3 bases to trimming and J lost 0 bases, with 3 bases between them. The germline V gene encodes CDR1 LNHDA and CDR2 SQIVND (reference sequence). This CDR3 is 14 amino acids long. CDR3 in DNA: TGTGCCAGTAGTATGTTCTCTGGGGCCAACGTCCTGACTTTC. It translates to CASSMFSGANVLTF. Full variable domain (rest looked up from reference TRBV19 and TRBJ2-6): DGGITQSPKYLFRKEGQNVTLSCEQNLNHDAMYWYRQDPGQGLRLIYYSQIVNDFQKGDIAEGYSVSREKKESFPLTVTSAQKNPTAFYLCASSMFSGANVLTFGAGSRLTVL.

Many counts were recorded for this clonotype. This chain joins TRBV18 and TRBJ2-5; 8 positions agree with TRBD2. There are 13 residues in the CDR3. The J segment lost 8 bases and the V segment lost 3 bases, leaving 5 bases of the junction unmatched. The germline gives CDR1 KGHSH, CDR2 LQKENI. The CDR3 loop reads CASSPGTSETQYF. The DNA of the CDR3 is TGTGCCAGCTCACCCGGGACTAGTGAAACCCAGTACTTC.

The chain employs TRBV7-2 and TRBJ2-3; D is unresolved. Germline lookup yields CDR1 SGHTA and CDR2 FQGNSA. The CDR3 has 13 amino acids. The V gene lost 1 base and the J gene lost 6 bases, with 8 bases spanning the gap. In DNA form, the CDR3 reads TGTGCCAGCAGCTTAGGCTCTTGGGATACGCAGTATTTT. As protein: CASSLGSWDTQYF.

This clonotype is medium-sized (0.01 to 0.1%). The chain links TRBV10-3 to TRBJ1-1; possibly TRBD1 for D (5 bases). V dropped 5 bases and J dropped 1 base, with 14 bases sitting between them. Germline values: CDR1 ENHRY, CDR2 SYGVKD. CDR3 length equals 15 residues. CDR3 sequence: CAISQTGGKNTEAFF. The CDR3 DNA follows: TGTGCCATCAGTCAGACCGGGGGTAAGAACACTGAAGCTTTCTTT.

J is TRBJ1-2 and V is TRBV7-2; the D gene is possibly TRBD1 (5 bases). The germline gives CDR1 SGHTA, CDR2 FQGNSA. The CDR3 consists of 13 residues. V shed 5 bases and J shed 5 bases, with 12 bases lying between them. CDR3 residues: CASSLGVDYGYTF. As DNA, the CDR3 is TGTGCCAGCAGCCTAGGGGTAGATTATGGCTACACCTTC. The complete variable domain, with remaining parts taken from reference TRBV7-2 and TRBJ1-2, reads GAGVSQSPSNKVTEKGKDVELRCDPISGHTALYWYRQSLGQGLEFLIYFQGNSAPDKSGLPSDRFSAERTGGSVSTLTIQRTQQEDSAVYLCASSLGVDYGYTFGSGTRLTVV.

This clonotype is labeled medium-sized. This sequence joins TRBV29-1 and TRBJ2-5; TRBD1 might be the D (5 bases). The V end was cut by 7 bases, the J end by 5 bases, with 20 bases between. This CDR3 has 14 residues. Germline CDR1 reads SQVTM; CDR2 reads ANQGSEA. The CDR3 DNA reads as TGCAGCGGCCGGACGGGCAGGGTCGGCGAGACCCAGTACTTC. Its protein is CSGRTGRVGETQYF. The complete variable domain, with remaining parts taken from reference TRBV29-1 and TRBJ2-5, reads SAVISQKPSRDICQRGTSLTIQCQVDSQVTMMFWYRQQPGQSLTLIATANQGSEATYESGFVIDKFPISRPNLTFSTLTVSNMSPEDSSIYLCSGRTGRVGETQYFGPGTRLLVL.

This clonotype has a count of ten or more. Here the CDR3 reads CAMGTGGNTGELFF. DNA of the CDR3: TGTGCCATGGGAACAGGGGGCAACACCGGGGAGCTGTTTTTT. V is TRBV10-3 and J is TRBJ2-2; 9 nucleotides agree with TRBD1. Trimming at V came to 9 bases and at J to 2 bases, leaving 4 bases not matched to a gene. The CDR3 is 14 amino acids. The V gene's germline CDR1 is ENHRY and CDR2 SYGVKD.

By proportion, this clonotype is medium-sized (0.01 to 0.1%). The chain links TRBV20-1 to TRBJ1-1; TRBD1 aligns across 7 bases. Trimming took 4 bases from V and 8 from J; bases not matched to a gene: 7. Germline CDR1 reads DFQATT; CDR2 reads SNEGSKA (reference sequence). The CDR3 loop spans 12 amino acids. CDR3 nucleotides: TGCAGTGCTACGAGGGGGCGGGGGGAAGCTTTCTTT. Protein sequence: CSATRGRGEAFF.

This clonotype is labeled as medium-sized. The chain is built from TRBV4-2 and TRBJ2-5; D remains ambiguous. Germline V gene lookup returns CDR1 LGHNA and CDR2 YNFKEQ. This CDR3 region has 15 residues. V lost 2 bases, J lost 5 bases, and 15 bases lay in between. The CDR3 reads CASSQNTLRSETQYF. DNA for the CDR3: TGTGCCAGCAGCCAAAATACCCTTAGGTCGGAGACCCAGTACTTC.

The sample holds many counts of this clonotype. V usage is TRBV15 and J usage is TRBJ1-2; D unresolved. The CDR3 runs 16 residues. Trimming removed 5 bases at V and 3 bases at J, with 19 bases between. Germline V CDR1 and CDR2: LNHNV, YYDKDF (reference sequence). The CDR3 DNA is TGTGCCACCAGCCGCTCCCCGTTCAGGTCGGACTATGGCTACACCTTC. It specifies CATSRSPFRSDYGYTF.

This clonotype occurred many times. The chain has TRBV7-9 and TRBJ2-1; D is undetermined. The CDR3 consists of 15 residues. Trimming stripped 5 bases from V and 4 bases from J, with 15 bases between. Germline-derived CDR1 and CDR2 are SEHNR and FQNEAQ (reference sequence). The CDR3 region is CASSLGQTLYNEQFF. The CDR3, as DNA: TGTGCCAGCAGCCTCGGGCAAACCCTATACAATGAGCAGTTCTTC.

This clonotype appeared many times. V usage is TRBV3-1 and J usage is TRBJ2-7; D gene uncertain. The V and J ends lost 1 base and 0 bases respectively, with 10 bases between them. CDR3 size: 15 residues. Germline CDR1 LGHDT, CDR2 YNNKEL (reference sequence). CDR3 DNA sequence: TGTGCCAGCAGCCAAGTCGGGTCCACCTCCTACGAGCAGTACTTC. This gives the protein CASSQVGSTSYEQYF.

This clonotype was seen at least ten times. V gene TRBV6-5 combines with J gene TRBJ1-4; D not resolved. Trimming stripped 7 bases from V and 8 bases from J, with 8 bases between. The CDR3 runs 11 residues. Germline CDR1 MNHEY, CDR2 SVGAGI. For the CDR3, the DNA is TGTGCCAGCAAAGGTGGAGAAAAACTGTTTTTT. Its protein product is CASKGGEKLFF.

This clonotype was recorded at least ten times. The CDR3 loop reads CASRPPTAPYEQYF. The CDR3 DNA is TGTGCCAGCAGGCCTCCCACGGCTCCCTACGAGCAGTACTTC. The chain joins TRBV28 to TRBJ2-7; D is unclear. V lost 6 bases to trimming and J lost 2 bases, with 14 bases between them. CDR1 is MDHEN and CDR2 is SYDVKM in the germline V gene. There are 14 residues in the CDR3. Full variable domain (missing parts from reference TRBV28 and TRBJ2-7): DVKVTQSSRYLVKRTGEKVFLECVQDMDHENMFWYRQDPGLGLRLIYFSYDVKMKEKGDIPEGYSVSREKKERFSLILESASTNQTSMYLCASRPPTAPYEQYFGPGTRLTVT.

Relative to its sample, this clonotype is medium-sized. This chain uses TRBV12-3 or TRBV12-4 with TRBJ2-7, with D hard to call. The CDR3 consists of 13 residues. V gave up 3 bases and J gave up 6 bases, with 12 bases separating them. CDR3 sequence reads: CASSFSNEGEQYF. The CDR3 DNA is TGTGCCAGCAGTTTTAGTAACGAAGGCGAGCAGTACTTC.

This clonotype has just a few counts. This sequence joins TRAV40 and TRBJ1-6; D not certain. This CDR3 is built from 12 residues. CDR3 coding DNA: TGTGCCTTCAGTTTCACGGGCTCACCCCTCCACTTT. This encodes CAFSFTGSPLHF.

Many counts were recorded for this clonotype. This sequence joins TRBV7-6 and TRBJ2-1; possible D gene TRBD2, 7 bases. The CDR3 consists of 16 residues. Germline V gene sequence: CDR1 SGHVS, CDR2 FNYEAQ. The V gene lost 6 bases and the J gene lost 4 bases, with 19 bases spanning the gap. CDR3 sequence reads: CASSSYQGRGYNEQFF. The CDR3 bases are TGTGCCAGCAGTTCCTATCAGGGGCGGGGGTACAATGAGCAGTTCTTC. The whole variable domain, filled in from reference TRBV7-6 and TRBJ2-1, reads GAGVSQSPRYKVTKRGQDVALRCDPISGHVSLYWYRQALGQGPEFLTYFNYEAQQDKSGLPNDRFSAERPEGSISTLTIQRTEQRDSAMYRCASSSYQGRGYNEQFFGPGTRLTVL.

At least ten counts were recorded for this clonotype. The chain combines TRBV12-3 or TRBV12-4 with TRBJ2-2; D unresolved. The CDR3 contains 13 residues. V lost 1 base to trimming and J lost 9 bases, with 9 bases between them. Here the CDR3 reads CASSLGVMRELFF. The CDR3 DNA reads TGTGCCAGCAGTTTAGGGGTTATGAGGGAGCTGTTTTTT.

This clonotype has at least ten counts. This chain connects TRBV7-2 to TRBJ2-7; possibly TRBD2 for D (5 bases). Trimming cost V 2 bases and J 2 bases, with 10 bases left between them. The germline CDR1 and CDR2 sequences are SGHTA and FQGNSA. The length of the CDR3 is 14 residues. CDR3 sequence (DNA): TGTGCCAGCAGCTTATCTGTACTAGCCTACGAGCAGTACTTC. Its protein product is CASSLSVLAYEQYF.

This clonotype is judged medium-sized. The V and J genes are TRBV15 and TRBJ2-5; 7 bases agree with TRBD2. The V and J ends lost 8 bases and 4 bases, in that order; junction bases with no gene match: 13. There are 15 residues in the CDR3. Looked up from germline, CDR1 is LNHNV and CDR2 is YYDKDF (reference sequence). CDR3 nucleotide sequence: TGTGCCACCCATACTCGTCTGGGCGGGGGAGAGACCCAGTACTTC. As protein: CATHTRLGGGETQYF.

This clonotype is medium-sized within its sample. The chain is built from TRBV6-5 and TRBJ2-5; D is possibly TRBD1 (6 bases). Germline V gene data show CDR1 as MNHEY and CDR2 as SVGAGI. V dropped 6 bases and J dropped 0 bases, with 17 bases sitting between them. There are 16 residues in the CDR3. CDR3 in DNA: TGTGCCAGCAGCCAATCGATGGACAGCTACCAAGAGACCCAGTACTTC. Its translation is CASSQSMDSYQETQYF.

This clonotype has a count of ten or more. The chain employs TRBV7-2 and TRBJ1-6; D is possibly TRBD1 (5 bases). V lost 1 base and J 10 bases, leaving 14 bases between the germline ends. Germline V gives CDR1 SGHTA, CDR2 FQGNSA. This CDR3 comprises 15 residues. This CDR3 is CASSLDGGVRSPLHF. The CDR3 nucleotides read TGTGCCAGCAGCTTAGACGGAGGGGTCAGGTCACCCCTCCACTTT.